A few counts support the clone carrying this T cell receptor beta chain. Its specificity is not known. Germline values: CDR1 SEHNR, CDR2 FQNEAQ (reference sequence). The CDR3 is 15 residues long. Trimming left V 1 base short and J 4 bases short, with 13 bases between. The data derive from a study of post-analysis software for immune sequencing data. The study, taken as a whole, reports: Controls significantly exceeded multiple sclerosis patients in normalized Chao1 diversity. Among a few TRBV segments more frequent in patients than controls were TRBV5-6, TRBV5-1 and TRBV20-1.

Built from TCR beta cDNA, the libraries had unique molecular identifiers in them. TCRdb used MiXCR to reprocess the PCR reads, holding one entry per CDR3 protein. The table shows 150,000 to 200,000 distinct CDR3 sequences, with about 30% occurring only once. Material for sequencing was blood. The chain recombines TRBV7-9 with TRBJ1-2; a weak D match, TRBD1 (6 bases). The TCR was taken from a girl between 10 and 17 years old with multiple sclerosis. CDR3 sequence: CASSLEDRQIYGYTF. The CDR3 DNA is TGTGCCAGCAGCTTAGAGGACAGACAAATCTATGGCTACACCTTC.